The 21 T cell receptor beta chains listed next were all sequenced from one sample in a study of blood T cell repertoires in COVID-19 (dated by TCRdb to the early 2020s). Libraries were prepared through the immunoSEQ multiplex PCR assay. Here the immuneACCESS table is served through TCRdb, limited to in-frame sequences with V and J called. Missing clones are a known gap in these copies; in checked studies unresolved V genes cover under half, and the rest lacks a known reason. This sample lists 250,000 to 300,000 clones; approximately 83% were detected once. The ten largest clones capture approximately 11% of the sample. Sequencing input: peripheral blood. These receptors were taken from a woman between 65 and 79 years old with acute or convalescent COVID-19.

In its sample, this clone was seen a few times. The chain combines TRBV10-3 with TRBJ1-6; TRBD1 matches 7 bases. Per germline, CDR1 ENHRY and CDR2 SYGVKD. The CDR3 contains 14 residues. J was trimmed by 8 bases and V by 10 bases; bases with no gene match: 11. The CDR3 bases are TGTGCCACGCAGATGACAGGGTCTGATTCACCCCTCCACTTT. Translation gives CATQMTGSDSPLHF.

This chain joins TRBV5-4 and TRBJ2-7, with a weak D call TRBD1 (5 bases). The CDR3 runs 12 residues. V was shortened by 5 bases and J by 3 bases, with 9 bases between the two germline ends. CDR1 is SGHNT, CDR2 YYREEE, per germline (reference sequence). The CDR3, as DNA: TGTGCCAGCAGAGTGGACAACTACGAGCAGTACTTC. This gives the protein CASRVDNYEQYF.

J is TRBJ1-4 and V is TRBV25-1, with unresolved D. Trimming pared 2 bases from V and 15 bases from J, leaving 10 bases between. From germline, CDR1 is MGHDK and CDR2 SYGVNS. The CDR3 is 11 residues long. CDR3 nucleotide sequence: TGTGCCAGCAGTGAAGGCGGGGAGGTGTTTTTT. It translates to CASSEGGEVFF.

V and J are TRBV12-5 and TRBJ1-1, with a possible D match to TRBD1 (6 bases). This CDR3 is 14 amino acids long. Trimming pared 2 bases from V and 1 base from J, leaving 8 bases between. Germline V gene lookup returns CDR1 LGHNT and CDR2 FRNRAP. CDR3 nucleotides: TGTGCTAGTGGTTTGCCAGGGGCGAACACTGAAGCTTTCTTT. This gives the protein CASGLPGANTEAFF.

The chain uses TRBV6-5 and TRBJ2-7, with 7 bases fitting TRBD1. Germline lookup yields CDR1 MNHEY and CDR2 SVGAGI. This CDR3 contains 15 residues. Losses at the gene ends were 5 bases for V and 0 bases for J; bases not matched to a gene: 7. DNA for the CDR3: TGTGCCAGCAGTACCACCCGGGACAGCTCCTACGAGCAGTACTTC. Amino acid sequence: CASSTTRDSSYEQYF.

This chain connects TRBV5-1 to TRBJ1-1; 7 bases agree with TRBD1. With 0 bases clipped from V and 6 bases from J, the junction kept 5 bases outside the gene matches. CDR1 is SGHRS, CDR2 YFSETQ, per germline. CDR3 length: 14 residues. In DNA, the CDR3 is TGCGCCAGCAGCTTGGTGACAGGGAAGGCTGAAGCTTTCTTT. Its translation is CASSLVTGKAEAFF.

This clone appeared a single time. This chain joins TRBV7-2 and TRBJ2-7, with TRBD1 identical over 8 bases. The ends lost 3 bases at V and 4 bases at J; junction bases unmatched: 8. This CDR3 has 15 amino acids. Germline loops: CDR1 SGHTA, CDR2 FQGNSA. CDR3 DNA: TGTGCCAGCAGCTTGAGCTCACAGGGGGTTTACGAGCAGTACTTC. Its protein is CASSLSSQGVYEQYF.

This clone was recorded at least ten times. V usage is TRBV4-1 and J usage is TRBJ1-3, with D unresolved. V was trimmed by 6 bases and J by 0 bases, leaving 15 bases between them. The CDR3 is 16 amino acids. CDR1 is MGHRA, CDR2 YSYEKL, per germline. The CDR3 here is CASSRVVAPSGNTIYF. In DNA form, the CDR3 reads TGCGCCAGCAGTCGGGTAGTTGCCCCCTCTGGAAACACCATATATTTT.

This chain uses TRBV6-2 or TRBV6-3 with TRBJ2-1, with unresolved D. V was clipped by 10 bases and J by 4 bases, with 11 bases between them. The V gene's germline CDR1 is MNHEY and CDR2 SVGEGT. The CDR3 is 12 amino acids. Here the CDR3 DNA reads TGTGCCACCCGCCCACAGTACAATGAGCAGTTCTTC. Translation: CATRPQYNEQFF.

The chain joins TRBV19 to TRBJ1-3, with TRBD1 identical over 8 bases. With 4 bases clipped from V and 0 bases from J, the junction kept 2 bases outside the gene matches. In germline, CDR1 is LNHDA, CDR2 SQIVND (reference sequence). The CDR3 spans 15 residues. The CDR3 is CASSTDRVSGNTIYF. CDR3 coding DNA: TGTGCCAGTAGTACGGACAGGGTCTCTGGAAACACCATATATTTT.

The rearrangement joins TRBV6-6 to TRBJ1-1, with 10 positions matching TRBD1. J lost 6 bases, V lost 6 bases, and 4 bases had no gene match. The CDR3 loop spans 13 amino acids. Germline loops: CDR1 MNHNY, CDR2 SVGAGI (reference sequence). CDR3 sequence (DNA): TGTGCCAGCAGGTCCGGGACAGGGGCTGAAGCTTTCTTT. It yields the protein CASRSGTGAEAFF.

The CDR3 is CASSPRQGSPLHF. CDR3 coding DNA: TGTGCCAGCAGCCCGAGACAGGGTTCACCCCTCCACTTT. This chain connects TRBV5-6 to TRBJ1-6, with TRBD1 matching over 7 bases. This CDR3 has 13 residues. Germline CDR1 and CDR2: SGHDT and YYEEEE. V dropped 4 bases and J dropped 9; count of bases not matched to a gene: 4.

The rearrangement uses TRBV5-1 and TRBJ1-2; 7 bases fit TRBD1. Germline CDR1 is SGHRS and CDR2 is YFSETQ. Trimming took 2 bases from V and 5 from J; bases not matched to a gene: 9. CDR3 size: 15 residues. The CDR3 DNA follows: TGCGCCAGCAGCTTCACTGGACAGGTGGGGTATGGCTACACCTTC. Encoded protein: CASSFTGQVGYGYTF. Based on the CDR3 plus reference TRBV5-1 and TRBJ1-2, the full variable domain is KAGVTQTPRYLIKTRGQQVTLSCSPISGHRSVSWYQQTPGQGLQFLFEYFSETQRNKGNFPGRFSGRQFSNSRSEMNVSTLELGDSALYLCASSFTGQVGYGYTFGSGTRLTVV.

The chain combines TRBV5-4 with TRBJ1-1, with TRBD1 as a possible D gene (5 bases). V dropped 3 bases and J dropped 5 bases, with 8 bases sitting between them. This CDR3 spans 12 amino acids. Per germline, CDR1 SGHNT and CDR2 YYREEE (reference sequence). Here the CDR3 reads CASSWGGTEAFF. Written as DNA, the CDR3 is TGTGCCAGCAGCTGGGGGGGAACTGAAGCTTTCTTT.

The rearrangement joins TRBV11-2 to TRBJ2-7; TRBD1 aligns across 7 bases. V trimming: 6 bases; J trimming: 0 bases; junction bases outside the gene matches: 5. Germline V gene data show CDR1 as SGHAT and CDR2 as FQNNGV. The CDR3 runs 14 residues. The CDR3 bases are TGTGCCAGCAGAAGGGGGCTCCGCTCCTACGAGCAGTACTTC. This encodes CASRRGLRSYEQYF.

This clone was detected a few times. The chain's CDR3 is CAWQGVDNSPLHF. The CDR3 bases are TGTGCCTGGCAGGGGGTCGACAATTCACCCCTCCACTTT. This chain joins TRBV30 and TRBJ1-6; 7 bases map to TRBD1. Per germline, CDR1 GTSNPN and CDR2 SVGIG (reference sequence). The CDR3 loop spans 13 amino acids. Trimming cost V 5 bases and J 7 bases; bases outside gene matches: 5.

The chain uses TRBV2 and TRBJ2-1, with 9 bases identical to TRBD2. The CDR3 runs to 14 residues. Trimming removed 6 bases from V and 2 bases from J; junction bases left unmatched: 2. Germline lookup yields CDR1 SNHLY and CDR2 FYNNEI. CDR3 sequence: CASRVAGAYNEQFF. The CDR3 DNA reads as TGTGCCAGCAGAGTAGCGGGGGCCTACAATGAGCAGTTCTTC.

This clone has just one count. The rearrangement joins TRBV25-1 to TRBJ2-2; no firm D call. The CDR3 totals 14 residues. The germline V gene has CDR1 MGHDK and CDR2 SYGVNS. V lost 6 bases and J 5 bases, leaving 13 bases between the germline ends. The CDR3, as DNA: TGTGCCAGCAGCGCTCCAGGCCCGACCGGGGAGCTGTTTTTT. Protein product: CASSAPGPTGELFF.

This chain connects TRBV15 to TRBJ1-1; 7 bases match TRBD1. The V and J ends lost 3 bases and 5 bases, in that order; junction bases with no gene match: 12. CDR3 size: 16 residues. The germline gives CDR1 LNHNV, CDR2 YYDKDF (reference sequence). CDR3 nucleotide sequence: TGTGCCACCAGCAGTCCGCTTGGGGGCAGGGGGACTGAAGCTTTCTTT. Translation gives CATSSPLGGRGTEAFF.

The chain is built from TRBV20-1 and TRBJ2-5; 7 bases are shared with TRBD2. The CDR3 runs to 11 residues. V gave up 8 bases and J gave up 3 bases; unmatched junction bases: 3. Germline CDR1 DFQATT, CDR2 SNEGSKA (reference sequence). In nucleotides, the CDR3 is TGCAGTCTTCGGGGGGAAGAGACCCAGTACTTC. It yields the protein CSLRGEETQYF.

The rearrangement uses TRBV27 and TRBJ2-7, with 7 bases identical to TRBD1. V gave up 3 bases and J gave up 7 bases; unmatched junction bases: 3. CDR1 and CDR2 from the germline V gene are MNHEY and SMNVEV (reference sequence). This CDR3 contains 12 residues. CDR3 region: CASSFYRGEQYF. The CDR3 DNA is TGTGCCAGCAGTTTTTACAGGGGAGAGCAGTACTTC.